Following are 19 T cell receptor beta chains from one sample sequenced in a study of T cell repertoires in cytomegalovirus infection. One entry per CDR3 protein results from TCRdb running MiXCR on the reads. The table lists 300,000 or so distinct CDR3 sequences, about 8.8% of them singletons. Sequencing used PBMCs. These receptors were collected from a human donor in good health (CMV status not recorded). Some clones in this sample may be carry-over from other donors' samples.

This clonotype was found many times. V is TRBV12-3 or TRBV12-4 and J is TRBJ1-3; 7 positions agree with TRBD1. CDR3 size: 14 residues. J gave up 6 bases and V 4 bases, and 6 bases lay outside the gene matches. For the CDR3, the DNA is TGTGCCAGCAGTTCCCAGGGGGGCGAAAACACCATATATTTT. Translating it yields CASSSQGGENTIYF.

This clonotype was seen at least ten times. This rearrangement joins TRBV5-4 to TRBJ2-5; 13 nucleotides align to TRBD2. Trimming at V came to 1 base and at J to 7 bases, leaving 4 bases not matched to a gene. The CDR3 loop spans 15 amino acids. CDR1 is SGHNT and CDR2 is YYREEE in the germline V gene (reference sequence). CDR3 residues: CASSLLGTSGVTQYF. CDR3 nucleotide sequence: TGTGCCAGCAGCTTGCTAGGGACTAGCGGGGTGACCCAGTACTTC.

This clonotype was seen repeatedly, ten times or more. The genes are TRBV19 and TRBJ1-5, with 9 bases that match TRBD1. CDR1 and CDR2 (germline): LNHDA, SQIVND (reference sequence). V lost 0 bases to trimming and J lost 6 bases; unmatched junction nucleotides: 9. This CDR3 spans 17 amino acids. The CDR3 spells CASSIEVLGQGRQPQHF. In DNA form, the CDR3 reads TGTGCCAGTAGTATAGAGGTGTTGGGACAGGGACGTCAGCCCCAGCATTTT.

This clonotype was found many times. The J gene is TRBJ2-1, the V gene TRBV14; 13 bases are a match to TRBD2. Germline loops: CDR1 SGHDN, CDR2 FVKESK. This CDR3 contains 16 residues. Trimming at V came to 2 bases and at J to 4 bases, leaving 2 bases not matched to a gene. CDR3 sequence reads: CASSQLTSGGYNEQFF. The CDR3 DNA sequence: TGTGCCAGCAGCCAACTGACTAGCGGGGGGTACAATGAGCAGTTCTTC.

This clonotype was counted a few times. The chain has TRBV29-1 and TRBJ1-1, with TRBD1 as a possible D gene (5 bases). Trimming removed 3 bases from V and 4 bases from J, with 15 bases in between. This CDR3 region has 14 residues. Germline-derived CDR1 and CDR2 are SQVTM and ANQGSEA. CDR3 sequence reads: CSVDTALGGTEAFF. The CDR3 DNA reads as TGCAGCGTTGATACTGCCCTCGGGGGCACTGAAGCTTTCTTT.

This clonotype has a count of ten or more. The chain combines TRBV6-5 with TRBJ1-5; 9 nucleotides match TRBD1. The length of the CDR3 is 14 residues. The trim removed 7 bases at V and 3 bases at J, leaving 4 bases unmatched. The germline V gene has CDR1 MNHEY and CDR2 SVGAGI. CDR3 sequence: CASKGQGFNQPQHF. The CDR3 DNA reads TGTGCCAGCAAAGGACAGGGGTTCAATCAGCCCCAGCATTTT.

This clonotype was seen many times. The V gene is TRBV28, the J gene TRBJ2-7; no clear D. Germline CDR1 and CDR2: MDHEN and SYDVKM. V was shortened by 10 bases and J by 3 bases, with 10 bases between the two germline ends. The CDR3 runs 11 residues. CDR3 coding DNA: TGTGCCACTGCGACACTCTACGAGCAGTACGTC. It yields the protein CATATLYEQYV.

This clonotype occurred many times. CDR3 amino acids: CSVRLQLVETEAFF. The DNA for the CDR3 is TGCAGCGTTCGGTTACAGCTGGTTGAGACTGAAGCTTTCTTT. The chain has TRBV29-1 and TRBJ1-1, with no clear D. The CDR3 loop spans 14 amino acids. The V gene lost 5 bases and the J gene lost 5 bases, with 18 bases spanning the gap. Germline CDR1 reads SQVTM; CDR2 reads ANQGSEA.

This clonotype appeared many times. The gene calls are TRBV12-3 or TRBV12-4 and TRBJ1-1; D is unresolved. The CDR3 totals 13 residues. Trimming stripped 5 bases from V and 1 base from J, with 8 bases between. The CDR3: CASSPGANTEAFF. The CDR3, as DNA: TGTGCCAGCAGTCCAGGCGCGAACACTGAAGCTTTCTTT.

This clonotype was counted at least ten times. The chain links TRBV4-1 to TRBJ2-1, with 9 bases that match TRBD2. This CDR3 spans 14 amino acids. Germline V CDR1 and CDR2: MGHRA, YSYEKL. The J segment lost 5 bases and the V segment lost 4 bases, leaving 3 bases of the junction unmatched. The CDR3 sequence: CASSRSGGNNEQFF. The DNA for the CDR3 is TGCGCCAGCAGCCGTAGCGGGGGAAACAATGAGCAGTTCTTC.

This clonotype was detected ten times or more. This chain uses TRBV27 with TRBJ1-5; D may be TRBD1 (5 bases). This CDR3 comprises 12 residues. Trimming took 5 bases from V and 11 from J, leaving 13 bases between them. The germline gives CDR1 MNHEY, CDR2 SMNVEV (reference sequence). The CDR3 nucleotides are TGTGCCAGCAGTCCGGGGGGTCTTGCCCAGCATTTT. Its translation is CASSPGGLAQHF.

Ten or more counts support this clonotype. The genes are TRBV6-5 and TRBJ1-6; TRBD1 might be the D (6 bases). The CDR3 loop spans 14 amino acids. Germline V gene sequence: CDR1 MNHEY, CDR2 SVGAGI. With 5 bases removed from V and 8 bases from J, the gap between germline ends came to 13 bases. CDR3 loop: CASSEDSDYSPLHF. CDR3 nucleotide sequence: TGTGCCAGCAGTGAGGACAGCGATTATTCACCCCTCCACTTT.

About this clonotype: This sequence may be a read error, since a much larger clone differs from it by one base. V and J are TRBV6-6 and TRBJ2-2; D perhaps matches TRBD2 (5 bases). The CDR3 contains 15 residues. Per the germline V gene, CDR1 is MNHNY and CDR2 is SVGAGI (reference sequence). The chain's CDR3 is CANSYSISGTGELFF. The CDR3 DNA is TGTGCCAACAGTTACTCGATCTCGGGGACCGGGGAGCTGTTTTTT.

About this clonotype: Sequence at one end of the junction differs from germline and may be a read error. The chain links TRBV5-1 to TRBJ2-3; D remains unclear. Per germline, CDR1 SGHRS and CDR2 YFSETQ. The CDR3 loop spans 12 amino acids. The CDR3 coding sequence is TGCGCCAGCAACTTGGCCACAGATACGCAGTATTTT. Amino acids: CASNLATDTQYF.

The chain uses TRBV28 and TRBJ1-2; 8 positions match TRBD1. This CDR3 has 12 residues. The germline V gene encodes CDR1 MDHEN and CDR2 SYDVKM. Trimming removed 5 bases from V and 9 bases from J; junction bases left unmatched: 5. The CDR3 nucleotides are TGTGCCAGCAGTAACAGGGACAGGAGCTACACCTTC. Translated, it gives CASSNRDRSYTF.

The chain combines TRBV11-3 with TRBJ2-1, with TRBD2 identical over 8 bases. Germline CDR1 SGHNT, CDR2 YENEEA. J lost 4 bases, V lost 0 bases, and 8 bases had no gene match. The CDR3 covers 17 residues. The CDR3 here is CASSLDFAERGYNEQFF. CDR3 coding DNA: TGTGCCAGCAGCTTAGACTTCGCCGAGCGGGGGTACAATGAGCAGTTCTTC.

This clonotype was picked up many times. This sequence joins TRBV7-8 and TRBJ1-5; D is possibly TRBD1 (5 bases). From germline, CDR1 is SGHVS and CDR2 FQNEAQ. This CDR3 has 16 amino acids. The V gene lost 5 bases and the J gene lost 0 bases, with 14 bases spanning the gap. CDR3 sequence: CASSGNRNYSNQPQHF. In DNA form, the CDR3 reads TGTGCCAGCAGCGGTAACAGGAATTATAGCAATCAGCCCCAGCATTTT.

This clonotype was recorded at least ten times. The gene calls are TRBV28 and TRBJ1-5; possible D gene TRBD1, 5 bases. V shed 3 bases and J shed 2 bases, with 11 bases lying between them. Germline-derived CDR1 and CDR2 are MDHEN and SYDVKM. This CDR3 has 15 residues. The CDR3 coding sequence is TGTGCCAGCAGTTTCGGGAGGGGTGGCAATCAGCCCCAGCATTTT. Amino acid sequence: CASSFGRGGNQPQHF. Drawing the rest from reference TRBV28 and TRBJ1-5, the complete variable domain is DVKVTQSSRYLVKRTGEKVFLECVQDMDHENMFWYRQDPGLGLRLIYFSYDVKMKEKGDIPEGYSVSREKKERFSLILESASTNQTSMYLCASSFGRGGNQPQHFGDGTRLSIL.

This clonotype was counted at least ten times. The rearrangement links TRBV6-5 to TRBJ2-7, with 7 nucleotides matching TRBD1. Unmatched junction bases numbered 9, after V lost 5 bases and J lost 2 bases. The CDR3 has 15 residues. CDR1 is MNHEY, CDR2 SVGAGI, per germline. The CDR3 region is CASSQTGIGAYEQYV. In nucleotides, the CDR3 is TGTGCCAGCAGTCAGACAGGGATAGGGGCCTACGAGCAGTACGTC.